This T cell receptor beta chain emerged from a study of blood T cell repertoires in COVID-19. In the original processing: Amplification of reference gene primers provided the estimated nucleated cell counts. Generated by immunoSEQ multiplex PCR, the TCRdb table keeps only in-frame clones and is missing some. V, J and clone size reflect that table, while D and trimming were determined from the DNA. The sample lists 250,000 to 350,000 clones, approximately 91% occurring once. Between the trimmed V and J ends, which lost 5 bases and 2 bases, there was a span of 12 bases. The CDR3 contains 13 residues. CDR1 is SQVTM, CDR2 ANQGSEA, per germline.

The TCR originated in a middle-aged woman who had recovered from COVID-19. Specimen: peripheral blood. V usage is TRBV29-1 and J usage is TRBJ1-2; D call uncertain. CDR3 DNA sequence: TGCAGCGTTCCTCAAAGCGGAAACTATGGCTACACCTTC. Residues: CSVPQSGNYGYTF.